These 8 T cell receptor beta chains came from one sample sequenced in a study of cytomegalovirus exposure and HLA in healthy donors. TCRdb's table, derived via immunoSEQ multiplex PCR, lists solely in-frame clones and lacks some. Of about 140,000 clones in the sample, 70% to 85% were seen once. The sequenced sample was PBMCs. The receptors stem from a man aged 30-40 years in good health and CMV-seropositive.

This sequence joins TRBV4-1 and TRBJ1-1, with 7 positions matching TRBD1. V shed 3 bases and J 8 bases; nucleotides not matched to a gene: 12. Looked up from germline, CDR1 is MGHRA and CDR2 is YSYEKL. The CDR3 runs to 15 residues. The CDR3 coding sequence is TGCGCCAGCAGCCAGACGACAGGGACCTTTATGGAAGCTTTCTTT. Protein product: CASSQTTGTFMEAFF.

This chain uses TRBV2 with TRBJ1-2; TRBD1 matches at 10 bases. The CDR3 is 14 residues long. Looked up from germline, CDR1 is SNHLY and CDR2 is FYNNEI. The V gene end was trimmed by 7 bases and the J gene end by 6 bases; junction bases not matched to a gene: 8. CDR3 bases: TGTGCCAGCACCCGGACAGGGGGTGTGGATGGCTACACCTTC. Amino acids: CASTRTGGVDGYTF.

This chain connects TRBV7-2 to TRBJ2-5, with a weak D call TRBD2 (6 bases). The length of the CDR3 is 18 residues. Germline lookup yields CDR1 SGHTA and CDR2 FQGNSA. Trimming cost V 5 bases and J 4 bases, with 26 bases left between them. The CDR3 DNA reads TGTGCCAGCAGCCGCTCGGGTGCGGGACCCCGTCGGGGAGAGACCCAGTACTTC. It translates to CASSRSGAGPRRGETQYF.

The V gene is TRBV20-1, the J gene TRBJ2-3, with no clear D. This CDR3 comprises 11 residues. The ends were cut back, 7 bases at V and 6 bases at J, with 11 bases in the middle. Germline CDR1 and CDR2: DFQATT and SNEGSKA (reference sequence). The CDR3 bases are TGCAGTGGCGAGTATTCTGATACGCAGTATTTT. It yields the protein CSGEYSDTQYF.

V usage is TRBV6-6 and J usage is TRBJ2-7; D is undetermined. Per the germline V gene, CDR1 is MNHNY and CDR2 is SVGAGI (reference sequence). The CDR3 contains 13 residues. V was clipped by 4 bases and J by 12 bases, with 19 bases between them. Here the CDR3 reads CASSSLPYMAGYF. In DNA, the CDR3 is TGTGCCAGCAGTTCCCTCCCATACATGGCAGGGTACTTC.

With regard to this clone: Other DNA sequences in the sample encode the same CDR3. This sequence joins TRBV5-1 and TRBJ1-5; 9 bases fit TRBD1. The V gene's germline CDR1 is SGHRS and CDR2 YFSETQ. V was clipped by 0 bases and J by 2 bases; unmatched bases: 0. This CDR3 contains 15 residues. In DNA form, the CDR3 reads TGCGCCAGCAGCTTGGGGGACAGGGGCAATCAGCCCCAGCATTTT. This codes for CASSLGDRGNQPQHF.

This CDR3 reads CASSSIGQGRHGYTF. In DNA form, the CDR3 reads TGCGCCAGCAGCTCTATAGGACAGGGTCGACATGGCTACACCTTC. This chain joins TRBV5-1 and TRBJ1-2, with 8 bases matching TRBD1. Germline V gene data show CDR1 as SGHRS and CDR2 as YFSETQ. The CDR3 has 15 amino acids. V gave up 3 bases and J gave up 6 bases; unmatched junction bases: 10.

This clone was seen a few times. This chain uses TRBV9 with TRBJ1-2, with D tentatively TRBD1 (5 bases). CDR1 is SGDLS and CDR2 is YYNGEE in the germline V gene. The CDR3 sequence is 14 residues long. The germline V and J ends were trimmed by 3 bases and 7 bases, with 16 bases remaining between them. The CDR3 DNA is TGTGCCAGCAGCGACCCCTTTGGGGGGGGTGGCTACACCTTC. This gives the protein CASSDPFGGGGYTF.